The 6 T cell receptor beta chains reported below all come from one sample, sequenced in a study of shared clonotypes between healthy human individuals. CD45RO-negative, CCR7-selected cells formed the naive CD8 fraction, which excluded terminally differentiated effector memory CD45RA+ cells. Using immunoSEQ multiplex PCR, the repertoire was profiled, and TCRdb retains in-frame clones only, with some absent. This table holds roughly 570,000 clones, roughly 98% found once. Sequenced input: naive CD8+ T cells sorted from blood. The origin of the receptors is a man aged 25-40 years in good health.

V and J are TRBV13 and TRBJ2-2, with D perhaps matching TRBD2 (5 bases). The V and J ends lost 5 bases and 4 bases respectively, with 11 bases between them. Looked up from germline, CDR1 is PRHDT and CDR2 is FYEKMQ (reference sequence). This CDR3 spans 14 amino acids. CDR3 DNA sequence: TGTGCCAGCAGCCCGGACTTGGGCACCGGGGAGCTGTTTTTT. Residues: CASSPDLGTGELFF.

V and J are TRBV13 and TRBJ1-2; D is ambiguous. Germline loops: CDR1 PRHDT, CDR2 FYEKMQ (reference sequence). The length of the CDR3 is 15 residues. V was trimmed by 5 bases and J by 0 bases, leaving 13 bases between them. CDR3 in amino acids: CASSPGLRANYGYTF. Written as DNA, the CDR3 is TGTGCCAGCAGCCCGGGCTTACGAGCTAACTATGGCTACACCTTC.

J is TRBJ2-7 and V is TRBV11-2; D is possibly TRBD1 or TRBD2 (6 bases each). This CDR3 contains 15 residues. CDR1 and CDR2 (germline): SGHAT, FQNNGV. V lost 0 bases to trimming and J lost 5 bases, with 14 bases between them. CDR3 bases: TGTGCCAGCAGCTTAGAGGGGGGCGCGTCCGACGAGCAGTACTTC. Translated: CASSLEGGASDEQYF.

The chain combines TRBV2 with TRBJ2-1; tentative D call: TRBD2 (5 bases). Germline V gene data show CDR1 as SNHLY and CDR2 as FYNNEI. There are 11 residues in the CDR3. Trimming left V 2 bases short and J 9 bases short, with 5 bases between. Here the CDR3 reads CASSELAEQFF. The CDR3 DNA is TGTGCCAGCAGTGAACTAGCTGAGCAGTTCTTC.

J is TRBJ2-7 and V is TRBV6-6; TRBD1 agrees at 9 bases. The CDR3 totals 15 residues. J was trimmed by 0 bases and V by 4 bases; bases with no gene match: 4. The V gene's germline CDR1 is MNHNY and CDR2 SVGAGI (reference sequence). CDR3 region: CASSSGTGISYEQYF. CDR3 nucleotides: TGTGCCAGCAGTTCGGGGACAGGGATCTCCTACGAGCAGTACTTC.

On this clone itself: At the DNA level, this CDR3 is encoded by other sequences in the same sample as well. The V call is TRBV11-2, the J call TRBJ2-3, with unresolved D. Germline lookup yields CDR1 SGHAT and CDR2 FQNNGV. This CDR3 comprises 13 residues. V lost 0 bases to trimming and J lost 4 bases, with 5 bases between them. The CDR3 is CASSLDWADTQYF. The CDR3 DNA is TGTGCCAGCAGCTTAGATTGGGCAGATACGCAGTATTTT.